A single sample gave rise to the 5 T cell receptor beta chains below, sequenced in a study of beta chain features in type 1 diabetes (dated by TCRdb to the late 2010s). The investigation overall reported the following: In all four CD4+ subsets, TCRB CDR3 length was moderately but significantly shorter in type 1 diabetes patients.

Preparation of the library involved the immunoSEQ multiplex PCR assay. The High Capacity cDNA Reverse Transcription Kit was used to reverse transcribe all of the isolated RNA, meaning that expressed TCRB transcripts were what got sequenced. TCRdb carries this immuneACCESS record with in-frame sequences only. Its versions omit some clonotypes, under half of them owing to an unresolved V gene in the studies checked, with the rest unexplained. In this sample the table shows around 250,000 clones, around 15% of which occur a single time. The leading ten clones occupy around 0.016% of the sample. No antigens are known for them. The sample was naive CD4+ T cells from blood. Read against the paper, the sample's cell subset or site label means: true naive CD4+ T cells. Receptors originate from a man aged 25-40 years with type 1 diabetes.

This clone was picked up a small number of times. This CDR3 is CASSHIAGYSNQPQHF. DNA for the CDR3: TGTGCCAGCAGCCACATAGCCGGGTATAGCAATCAGCCCCAGCATTTT. This chain links TRBV4-2 with TRBJ1-5; D is uncertain. Germline values: CDR1 LGHNA, CDR2 YNFKEQ. V dropped 3 bases and J dropped 0 bases, with 12 bases sitting between them. The CDR3 contains 16 residues.

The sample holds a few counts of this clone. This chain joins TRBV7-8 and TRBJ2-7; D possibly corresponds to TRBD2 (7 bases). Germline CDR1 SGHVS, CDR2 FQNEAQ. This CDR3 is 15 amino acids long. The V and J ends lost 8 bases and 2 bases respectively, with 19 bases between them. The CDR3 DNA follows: TGTGCCAGCGCAAAGGGGGGGGCCTATCCCTACGAGCAGTACTTC. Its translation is CASAKGGAYPYEQYF.

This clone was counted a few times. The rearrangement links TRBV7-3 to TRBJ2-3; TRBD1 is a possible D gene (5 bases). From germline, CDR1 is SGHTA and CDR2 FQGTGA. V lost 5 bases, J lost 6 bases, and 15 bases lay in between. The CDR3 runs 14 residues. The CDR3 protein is CASSPDRPGDTQYF. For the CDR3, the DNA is TGTGCCAGCAGCCCGGACCGCCCAGGGGATACGCAGTATTTT.

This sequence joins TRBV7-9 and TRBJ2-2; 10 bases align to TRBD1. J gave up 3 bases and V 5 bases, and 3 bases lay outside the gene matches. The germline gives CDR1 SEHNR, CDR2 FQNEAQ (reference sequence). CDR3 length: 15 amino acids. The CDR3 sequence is CASSHGQGDTGELFF. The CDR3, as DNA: TGTGCCAGCAGCCACGGACAGGGGGACACCGGGGAGCTGTTTTTT.

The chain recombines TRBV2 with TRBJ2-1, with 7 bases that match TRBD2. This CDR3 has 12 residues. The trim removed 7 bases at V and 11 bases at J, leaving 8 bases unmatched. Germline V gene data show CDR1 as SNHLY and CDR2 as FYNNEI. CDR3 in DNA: TGTGCCAGCACTGAGGGAGGGAGCAAGCAGTTCTTC. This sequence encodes CASTEGGSKQFF.